The 8 T cell receptor beta chains below all came from one sample that was sequenced in a study of cytomegalovirus exposure and HLA in healthy donors. PCR primers comprised 60 Vbeta and 13 Jbeta primers. Sequenced by immunoSEQ multiplex PCR; TCRdb stores in-frame clones only, minus some. The sample includes about 120,000 clones, about 75% of them seen just once. Specimen: PBMCs. These receptors came from a woman aged 40 to 50 in good health and CMV-seropositive.

The chain uses TRBV6-6 and TRBJ1-5, with D hard to call. This CDR3 contains 11 residues. Germline V gene sequence: CDR1 MNHNY, CDR2 SVGAGI (reference sequence). V dropped 2 bases and J dropped 8 bases, with 4 bases sitting between them. The CDR3 nucleotides are TGTGCCAGCAGTTACGAGGAGCCCCAGCATTTT. Translation gives CASSYEEPQHF.

This clone has only one observation. V usage is TRBV11-2 and J usage is TRBJ1-1; TRBD1 is a possible D gene (5 bases). This CDR3 is 14 amino acids long. Between the trimmed V and J ends, which lost 5 bases and 7 bases, there was a span of 17 bases. Germline V gives CDR1 SGHAT, CDR2 FQNNGV. CDR3 sequence reads: CASSPGTVGFEAFF. In DNA form, the CDR3 reads TGTGCCAGCAGCCCCGGGACTGTGGGGTTTGAAGCTTTCTTT.

This rearrangement joins TRBV6-6 to TRBJ2-7, with 11 bases matching TRBD1. In germline, CDR1 is MNHNY, CDR2 SVGAGI (reference sequence). Trimming cost V 6 bases and J 5 bases; bases outside gene matches: 6. This CDR3 contains 14 residues. CDR3 amino acids: CASSWTGGFDEQYF. The CDR3 bases are TGTGCCAGCAGCTGGACAGGGGGCTTCGACGAGCAGTACTTC.

The chain is built from TRBV14 and TRBJ1-2; TRBD1 might be the D (6 bases). Germline V gene data show CDR1 as SGHDN and CDR2 as FVKESK. This CDR3 spans 13 amino acids. V lost 8 bases, J lost 8 bases, and 18 bases lay in between. The CDR3 sequence: CASSALQGQGYTF. The CDR3 DNA sequence: TGTGCCAGCTCAGCCCTCCAGGGGCAAGGCTACACCTTC.

The rearrangement links TRBV7-3 to TRBJ2-1, with TRBD2 matching 9 bases. The CDR3 totals 16 residues. V shed 5 bases, J shed 2 bases, and the junction held 7 bases outside the gene matches. From germline, CDR1 is SGHTA and CDR2 FQGTGA. The DNA of the CDR3 is TGTGCCAGCAGCCCCGGGGGCGGGGGGGCCTACAATGAGCAGTTCTTC. Its protein is CASSPGGGGAYNEQFF. Drawing the rest from reference TRBV7-3 and TRBJ2-1, the complete variable domain is GAGVSQTPSNKVTEKGKYVELRCDPISGHTALYWYRQSLGQGPEFLIYFQGTGAADDSGLPNDRFFAVRPEGSVSTLKIQRTERGDSAVYLCASSPGGGGAYNEQFFGPGTRLTVL.

The CDR3, as DNA: TGTGCCAGCAGCGTAGGGGCAGGGAATGGCTACACCTTC. It encodes CASSVGAGNGYTF. The V and J genes are TRBV9 and TRBJ1-2; D is possibly TRBD1 (5 bases). V was clipped by 0 bases and J by 6 bases, with 9 bases between them. Germline CDR1 SGDLS, CDR2 YYNGEE. The CDR3 spans 13 residues.

The chain uses TRBV28 and TRBJ1-5; D ambiguous. Trimming left V 2 bases short and J 3 bases short, with 8 bases between. The CDR3 contains 14 residues. Germline CDR1 is MDHEN and CDR2 is SYDVKM. CDR3 DNA: TGTGCCAGCAGTTTACGGGTAGTCAATCAGCCCCAGCATTTT. It is translated as CASSLRVVNQPQHF.

The chain joins TRBV5-1 to TRBJ2-2, with D perhaps matching TRBD1 (5 bases). Germline V gene sequence: CDR1 SGHRS, CDR2 YFSETQ. The CDR3 has 12 amino acids. Trimming left V 5 bases short and J 3 bases short, with 5 bases between. The CDR3 spells CASRQDTGELFF. The CDR3 nucleotides are TGCGCCAGCAGACAGGACACCGGGGAGCTGTTTTTT.